What follows is one T cell receptor beta chain and its context. Its antigen is unknown. This sample stems from a study of cytomegalovirus exposure and HLA in healthy donors. Looking at the study overall: Researchers previously reported finding fewer than 120 million unique TCR beta sequences from approximately 200 million T cells.

Germline CDR1 MNHNS, CDR2 SASEGT. The CDR3 has 16 amino acids. Trimming cost V 2 bases and J 7 bases, with 18 bases left between them. Study conclusions and caveats: It was reported in a later analysis that an Asian-associated ancestry cluster showed fewer N-insertions than the 666-donor mean. Most subjects' HLA-A and HLA-B alleles were reportedly predicted from TCR beta sequences.

Nominally healthy donors were sampled, though unrecorded immune exposures were likely. PCR amplification relied on 60 Vbeta primers (plus 13 Jbeta primers). Repertoires were generated with immunoSEQ multiplex PCR, while TCRdb's copy carries only in-frame clones and drops some. This repertoire shows 210,000 or so clones, 76% found once; its top ten account for under 0.8%. The chain links TRBV6-1 to TRBJ1-5; maybe TRBD1 (5 bases). Sequenced input: PBMCs. The receptor comes from a man younger than 35 in good health and CMV-seronegative. CDR3 region: CASSEIRATAGQPQHF. Written as DNA, the CDR3 is TGTGCCAGCAGTGAAATTAGGGCGACAGCGGGACAGCCCCAGCATTTT.